This T cell receptor beta chain was found in a study of T cell responses to AZD1222 COVID-19 vaccine. TCRdb's table, derived via immunoSEQ multiplex PCR, lists solely in-frame clones and lacks some. The sample consists of 120,000 or so clones, over 75% of them appearing once. There are 16 residues in the CDR3. Looked up from germline, CDR1 is MDHEN and CDR2 is SYDVKM. Trimming at V came to 5 bases and at J to 0 bases, leaving 6 bases not matched to a gene. V is TRBV28 and J is TRBJ2-5; 10 bases map to TRBD1. The specimen was peripheral blood, collected on day 0 of AZD1222 vaccination. This receptor was taken from an adult in good health. CDR3 sequence reads: CASSAPGTGDQETQYF. The CDR3 DNA reads as TGTGCCAGCAGTGCCCCCGGGACAGGGGACCAAGAGACCCAGTACTTC.